This record looks at one T cell receptor (beta chain) sequence and its context. As yet, its antigen is unknown. TCRdb keeps only in-frame clones here, not all; method: immunoSEQ multiplex PCR. The sample yields under 40,000 clones, about 78% seen once. The data originate from a study of STAT5B mutations in CD4+ large granular lymphocyte leukemia. Study results and limitations: Top patient clones used TRBV06 genes more often: 8/27 versus 2/35 in controls.

Healthy controls were blood donor buffy coats. V was shortened by 6 bases and J by 4 bases, with 18 bases between the two germline ends. CDR3 size: 16 residues. Germline V gives CDR1 MDHEN, CDR2 SYDVKM. The sequence came from a human donor in good health. The sequenced sample was CD4+ T cells from blood buffy coats. This chain connects TRBV28 to TRBJ1-4; unclear D gene. The CDR3 region is CASSSASQTNNEKLFF. The CDR3 nucleotides are TGTGCCAGCAGCTCAGCCTCCCAGACTAATAATGAAAAACTGTTTTTT.